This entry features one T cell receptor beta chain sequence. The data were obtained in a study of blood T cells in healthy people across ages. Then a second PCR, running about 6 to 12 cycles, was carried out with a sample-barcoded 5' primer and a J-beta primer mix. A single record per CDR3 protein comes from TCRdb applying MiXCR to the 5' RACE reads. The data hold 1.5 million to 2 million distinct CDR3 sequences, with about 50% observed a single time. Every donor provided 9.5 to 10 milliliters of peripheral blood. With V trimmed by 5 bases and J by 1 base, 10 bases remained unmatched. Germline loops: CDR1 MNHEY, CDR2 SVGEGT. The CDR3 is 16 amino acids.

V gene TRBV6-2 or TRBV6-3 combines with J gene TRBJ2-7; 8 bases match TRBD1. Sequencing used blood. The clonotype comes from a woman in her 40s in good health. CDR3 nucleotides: TGTGCCAGCAGTCGGCCAAGACAGGGGCAGTCCTACGAGCAGTACTTC. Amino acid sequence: CASSRPRQGQSYEQYF.